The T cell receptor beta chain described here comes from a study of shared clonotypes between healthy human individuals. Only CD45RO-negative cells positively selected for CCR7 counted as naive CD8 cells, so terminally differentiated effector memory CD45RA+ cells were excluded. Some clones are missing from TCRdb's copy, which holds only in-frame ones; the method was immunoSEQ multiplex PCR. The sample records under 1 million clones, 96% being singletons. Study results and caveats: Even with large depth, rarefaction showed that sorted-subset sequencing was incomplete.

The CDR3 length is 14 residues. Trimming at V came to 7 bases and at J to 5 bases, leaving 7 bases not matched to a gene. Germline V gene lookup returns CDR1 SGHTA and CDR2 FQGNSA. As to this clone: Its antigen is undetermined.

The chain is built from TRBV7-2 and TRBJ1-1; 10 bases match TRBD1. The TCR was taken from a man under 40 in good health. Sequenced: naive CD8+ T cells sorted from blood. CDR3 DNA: TGTGCCAGCACCTGGGACAGGGGTAGGACTGAAGCTTTCTTT. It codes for CASTWDRGRTEAFF.